This TCR beta chain was profiled in a study of T cells in Graves' hyperthyroidism and ophthalmopathy. These patients, aged 18 to 65, had recently diagnosed hyperthyroidism lasting under 2 months. What was amplified from RNA transcripts were TCR beta CDR3 regions. During a first-round RT-PCR of the TCR CDR3, the HTBI primer set was used. TCRdb re-called the multiplex PCR reads with MiXCR, one entry per CDR3 protein. This sample has about 280,000 distinct CDR3 sequences, with less than 30% found just once. As regards this clonotype: Its antigen is unknown.

Whole-study results and caveats: The authors' 13 V-J model separated ophthalmopathy from stable hyperthyroidism.

Germline loops: CDR1 MDHEN, CDR2 SYDVKM. CDR3 length: 15 residues. V lost 3 bases, J lost 5 bases, and 9 bases stayed unmatched. Sequenced material: blood. This rearrangement joins TRBV28 to TRBJ2-7; 8 bases agree with TRBD1. This sequence was found in a man aged 40-49 years with Graves' hyperthyroidism that later progressed to Graves' ophthalmopathy. CDR3 protein: CASSFGGQGNNEQYF. The DNA of the CDR3 is TGTGCCAGCAGTTTTGGAGGACAGGGAAATAACGAGCAGTACTTC.